Following are 9 T cell receptor beta chains from one sample sequenced in a study of blood T cell repertoires in COVID-19. Sequenced by immunoSEQ multiplex PCR; TCRdb stores in-frame clones only, minus some. The sample yields some 130,000 clones, approximately 82% seen once. Material for sequencing was peripheral blood. The receptor set was obtained from a man aged 55 to 70 who had recovered from COVID-19.

The chain joins TRBV29-1 to TRBJ1-2; tentatively, D is TRBD1 (6 bases). V was trimmed by 4 bases and J by 8 bases, leaving 8 bases between them. Germline CDR1 is SQVTM and CDR2 is ANQGSEA. CDR3 size: 10 residues. In DNA form, the CDR3 reads TGCAGCGTTGGGGGGCGAGGCTACACCTTC. This sequence encodes CSVGGRGYTF.

The chain is built from TRBV7-3 and TRBJ2-2, with 14 positions matching TRBD2. Germline loops: CDR1 SGHTA, CDR2 FQGTGA. The CDR3 is made up of 20 amino acids. V shed 3 bases, J shed 0 bases, and the junction held 9 bases outside the gene matches. The CDR3 spells CASSLVPWTSGGPNTGELFF. As DNA, the CDR3 is TGTGCCAGCAGCTTGGTCCCCTGGACTAGCGGGGGGCCGAACACCGGGGAGCTGTTTTTT.

The chain recombines TRBV28 with TRBJ1-5; D gene ambiguous. V was cut by 6 bases and J by 3 bases, with 12 bases left in between. CDR3 length: 14 amino acids. From germline, CDR1 is MDHEN and CDR2 SYDVKM. The CDR3 DNA follows: TGTGCCAGCAGCCCAAATTCCCACAATCAGCCCCAGCATTTT. Encoded protein: CASSPNSHNQPQHF.

The genes are TRBV15 and TRBJ2-2; D perhaps matches TRBD2 (5 bases). Trimming removed 7 bases at V and 9 bases at J, with 15 bases between. Germline V gene data show CDR1 as LNHNV and CDR2 as YYDKDF (reference sequence). The length of the CDR3 is 13 residues. The CDR3 loop is CATTSLGSRELFF. In DNA, the CDR3 is TGTGCCACCACTAGCTTGGGGTCCCGGGAGCTGTTTTTT.

This chain uses TRBV27 with TRBJ2-4, with 13 bases that match TRBD2. The CDR3 runs to 15 residues. Germline V gene lookup returns CDR1 MNHEY and CDR2 SMNVEV (reference sequence). The V gene end was trimmed by 4 bases and the J gene end by 12 bases; junction bases not matched to a gene: 9. The CDR3 DNA sequence: TGTGCCAGCAGTTCCACGACTAGCGGGGGGCCCGCTCAGTACTTC. Amino acids: CASSSTTSGGPAQYF.

V usage is TRBV4-2 and J usage is TRBJ1-2; 9 nucleotides line up with TRBD1. Germline lookup yields CDR1 LGHNA and CDR2 YNFKEQ. Trimming at V came to 1 base and at J to 8 bases, leaving 8 bases not matched to a gene. There are 15 residues in the CDR3. DNA for the CDR3: TGTGCCAGCAGCCAAGGGACAGGGGAGGTTGGCGGCTACACCTTC. It specifies CASSQGTGEVGGYTF.

The CDR3 region has the DNA TGTGCCAGCCACAGGGGGAATAATTCACCCCTCCACTTT. It encodes CASHRGNNSPLHF. The rearrangement uses TRBV2 and TRBJ1-6; the match to TRBD1 covers 8 bases. The CDR3 is 13 residues long. Germline V gene data show CDR1 as SNHLY and CDR2 as FYNNEI. J gave up 5 bases and V 8 bases, and 2 bases lay outside the gene matches.

The chain combines TRBV18 with TRBJ2-3; 7 bases agree with TRBD1. With V trimmed by 2 bases and J by 4 bases, 9 bases remained unmatched. The CDR3 contains 16 residues. From germline, CDR1 is KGHSH and CDR2 LQKENI. The CDR3 loop is CASSPTTGKYADTQYF. The DNA for the CDR3 is TGTGCCAGCTCACCAACGACAGGGAAGTACGCAGATACGCAGTATTTT.

The chain links TRBV19 to TRBJ2-2; TRBD2 agrees at 8 bases. The V gene's germline CDR1 is LNHDA and CDR2 SQIVND (reference sequence). Trimming took 3 bases from V and 8 from J; bases not matched to a gene: 2. The length of the CDR3 is 13 residues. In DNA form, the CDR3 reads TGTGCCAGTAGTATTTCTAGCGGGGGGGAGCTGTTTTTT. Amino acids: CASSISSGGELFF.